One and the same sample provided the 15 T cell receptor beta chains below, sequenced in a study of cytomegalovirus exposure and HLA in healthy donors. The PCR was carried out with 60 Vbeta primers and 13 Jbeta primers. Generated by immunoSEQ multiplex PCR, the TCRdb table keeps only in-frame clones and is missing some. The table records 150,000 to 200,000 clones, around 80% of them present only once. The sample comprised PBMCs. These receptors were taken from a woman in her forties in good health and CMV-seronegative.

The V gene is TRBV19, the J gene TRBJ2-1; 9 nucleotides agree with TRBD1. Losses at the gene ends were 3 bases for V and 2 bases for J; bases not matched to a gene: 11. The CDR3 extends over 18 amino acids. Germline V gene lookup returns CDR1 LNHDA and CDR2 SQIVND (reference sequence). The CDR3 DNA is TGTGCCAGTAGTATGACGGACAGGGGTCAACGGCCCTACAATGAGCAGTTCTTC. Its translation is CASSMTDRGQRPYNEQFF.

This clone has a handful of counts. The chain employs TRBV30 and TRBJ1-2; D gene uncertain. The CDR3 spans 13 residues. Germline CDR1 and CDR2: GTSNPN and SVGIG (reference sequence). The V gene lost 3 bases and the J gene lost 7 bases, with 15 bases spanning the gap. The CDR3 DNA is TGTGCCTGGAGCCCCCACGAGGGTAGTGGCTACACCTTC. Its translation: CAWSPHEGSGYTF.

The rearrangement links TRBV6-5 to TRBJ1-1, with a possible D match to TRBD1 (5 bases). Trimming pared 10 bases from V and 1 base from J, leaving 16 bases between. The CDR3 extends over 14 amino acids. CDR1 MNHEY and CDR2 SVGAGI come from the germline V gene. The CDR3 region has the DNA TGTGCCACCAGGGACTCACAAGAGAACACTGAAGCTTTCTTT. Protein: CATRDSQENTEAFF.

The gene calls are TRBV6-6 and TRBJ2-1, with 7 nucleotides matching TRBD1. The CDR3 consists of 14 residues. Germline assignment: CDR1 MNHNY and CDR2 SVGAGI (reference sequence). The J segment lost 6 bases and the V segment lost 6 bases, leaving 8 bases of the junction unmatched. The CDR3 is CASSLITGVNEQFF. The CDR3 region has the DNA TGTGCCAGCAGCCTCATAACAGGGGTCAATGAGCAGTTCTTC.

The V and J genes are TRBV4-3 and TRBJ2-7; TRBD1 aligns across 9 bases. The germline V gene has CDR1 LGHNA and CDR2 YSLEER. The length of the CDR3 is 16 residues. With V trimmed by 2 bases and J by 2 bases, 7 bases remained unmatched. CDR3 coding DNA: TGCGCCAGCAGCCAACTCACAGGGGGCGAAACCTACGAGCAGTACTTC. Translation gives CASSQLTGGETYEQYF.

This clone was counted once. This rearrangement joins TRBV5-4 to TRBJ2-7, with D tentatively TRBD2 (5 bases). Germline V CDR1 and CDR2: SGHNT, YYREEE (reference sequence). This CDR3 spans 14 amino acids. Trimming removed 2 bases at V and 3 bases at J, with 12 bases between. The CDR3 DNA follows: TGTGCCAGCAGCTTTAATCCGAGGGACTACGAGCAGTACTTC. This encodes CASSFNPRDYEQYF.

The chain carries TRBV29-1 and TRBJ1-2, with D uncertain. CDR1 and CDR2 from the germline V gene are SQVTM and ANQGSEA. The CDR3 loop spans 13 amino acids. Trimming cost V 4 bases and J 0 bases, with 9 bases left between them. This chain's CDR3 is CSVGHRANYGYTF. CDR3 coding DNA: TGCAGCGTTGGACACCGCGCTAACTATGGCTACACCTTC.

This clone was counted a single time. The chain links TRBV15 to TRBJ2-2, with no clear D. The CDR3 extends over 16 amino acids. V lost 0 bases to trimming and J lost 1 base, with 9 bases between them. CDR1 LNHNV and CDR2 YYDKDF come from the germline V gene (reference sequence). The CDR3 DNA follows: TGTGCCACCAGCAGAGATCCTGCAGGGAACACCGGGGAGCTGTTTTTT. Translated, it gives CATSRDPAGNTGELFF.

This clone has only one observation. J is TRBJ2-3 and V is TRBV21-1; the table's D call, TRBD2, was not checked against the DNA. TRBV21-1 is an annotated pseudogene. The CDR3 covers 15 residues. The CDR3, as DNA: TGTGCCAGCAGCCCGGGGCGGGAGGAACCAGATACGCAGTATTTT. Translation: CASSPGREEPDTQYF.

The rearrangement links TRBV10-2 to TRBJ2-5, with D possibly TRBD1 on 5 matching bases. The end of the DNA aligns better with TRBJ2-7, so the J call may be wrong. The CDR3 totals 13 residues. Germline CDR1 WSHSY, CDR2 SAAADI. This chain's CDR3 is CASKDTLSYEQYF. CDR3 nucleotides: TGCGCCAGCAAGGACACTTTGTCCTACGAGCAGTACTTC.

This rearrangement joins TRBV27 to TRBJ2-7, with D possibly TRBD1 on 7 matching bases. The germline V and J ends were trimmed by 5 bases and 3 bases, with 11 bases remaining between them. This CDR3 region has 13 residues. Germline V lookup: CDR1 MNHEY, CDR2 SMNVEV (reference sequence). The chain's CDR3 is CASSAGQNYEQYV. The CDR3 nucleotides read TGTGCCAGCAGTGCGGGACAGAACTACGAGCAGTACGTC.

CDR3 DNA: TGCAGCGTTTTACAGGGCTCCCTATTAGGGGAAGCTTTCTTT. This codes for CSVLQGSLLGEAFF. The chain is built from TRBV29-1 and TRBJ1-1, with a tentative D call TRBD1 (6 bases). The CDR3 is made up of 14 amino acids. V lost 5 bases, J lost 8 bases, and 21 bases lay in between. Germline assignment: CDR1 SQVTM and CDR2 ANQGSEA.

Remarks on this clone: The identical CDR3 is also encoded by other nucleotide sequences in the sample. The V call is TRBV18, the J call TRBJ2-3; D is ambiguous. CDR1 is KGHSH and CDR2 is LQKENI in the germline V gene. This CDR3 comprises 13 residues. V was shortened by 6 bases and J by 3 bases, with 10 bases between the two germline ends. The CDR3, as DNA: TGTGCCAGCTCTGCGTCGGGTACAGATACGCAGTATTTT. It yields the protein CASSASGTDTQYF. Supplemented by reference TRBV18 and TRBJ2-3, the full variable domain reads NAGVMQNPRHLVRRRGQEARLRCSPMKGHSHVYWYRQLPEEGLKFMVYLQKENIIDESGMPKERFSAEFPKEGPSILRIQQVVRGDSAAYFCASSASGTDTQYFGPGTRLTVL.

The V gene is TRBV18, the J gene TRBJ2-2, with 10 bases aligning to TRBD2. Looked up from germline, CDR1 is KGHSH and CDR2 is LQKENI. With 6 bases clipped from V and 5 bases from J, the junction kept 6 bases outside the gene matches. The CDR3 is 15 amino acids. DNA for the CDR3: TGTGCCAGCTCCCCGGGACTAGCGCAGACCGGGGAGCTGTTTTTT. Its translation is CASSPGLAQTGELFF.

This clone has just a few counts. V is TRBV7-7 and J is TRBJ2-7, with TRBD1 matching 9 bases. The V segment lost 1 base and the J segment 3 bases; nucleotides outside the gene matches: 4. Germline loops: CDR1 SSHAT, CDR2 FNYEAQ (reference sequence). The CDR3 contains 15 residues. DNA for the CDR3: TGTGCCAGCAGCTTAGGGACAGGGGCCATCTACGAGCAGTACTTC. It encodes CASSLGTGAIYEQYF.